What follows describes a single TCR beta chain. The CDR3 consists of 13 residues. Germline V CDR1 and CDR2: SGHRS, YFSETQ. V was pared by 0 bases and J by 4 bases, with 7 bases between. These data are taken from a study of PD-1 blockade in classical Hodgkin lymphoma. Profiled with immunoSEQ multiplex PCR; TCRdb holds only in-frame clones, not every one. The table records roughly 100,000 clones, approximately 94% of them present only once. Stated time point: cycle 4 day 1 (C4D1), after less than 7 weeks of nivolumab. All the patients suffered relapse after autologous stem cell transplantation, and brentuximab vedotin exposure differed.

Sequencing used peripheral blood mononuclear cells (PBMCs), obtained before the fourth cycle of nivolumab. The TCR sequence derives from a human donor with classical Hodgkin lymphoma. The rearrangement uses TRBV5-1 and TRBJ1-2; D is possibly TRBD1 (6 bases). The CDR3 region has the DNA TGCGCCAGCAGCTTGGACAGGGCCTATGGCTACACCTTC. Translating gives CASSLDRAYGYTF.